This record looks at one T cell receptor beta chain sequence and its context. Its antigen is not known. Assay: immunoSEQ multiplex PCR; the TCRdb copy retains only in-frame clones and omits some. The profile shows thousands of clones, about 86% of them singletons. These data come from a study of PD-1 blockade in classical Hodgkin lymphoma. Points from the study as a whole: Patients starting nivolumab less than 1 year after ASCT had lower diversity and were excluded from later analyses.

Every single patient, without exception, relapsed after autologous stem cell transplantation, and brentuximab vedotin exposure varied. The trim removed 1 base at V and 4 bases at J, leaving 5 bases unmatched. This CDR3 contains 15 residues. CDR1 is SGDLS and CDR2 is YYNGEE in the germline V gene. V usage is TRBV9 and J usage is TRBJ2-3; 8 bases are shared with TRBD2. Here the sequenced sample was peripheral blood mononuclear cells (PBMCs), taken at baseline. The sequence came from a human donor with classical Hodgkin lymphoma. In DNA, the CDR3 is TGTGCCAGCAGCGTATGGGGACTAGTCGCAGATACGCAGTATTTT. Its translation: CASSVWGLVADTQYF.